The TCR beta chain described here comes from a study of shared clonotypes between healthy human individuals. Study results and caveats: Naive CD4 clonotype sharing across several donors was about 5%.

Points on this clone: Its antigen is as yet unknown.

Some clones are missing from TCRdb's copy, which holds only in-frame ones; the method was immunoSEQ multiplex PCR. This sample has 2,500,000 or so clones; less than 95% occur once, and the top ten carry more than 0.35%. The ends were cut back, 2 bases at V and 4 bases at J, with 1 base in the middle. Germline V gene lookup returns CDR1 SGHNT and CDR2 YYREEE (reference sequence). The CDR3 consists of 11 residues. Subsets obtained from CD4+ cells comprised CD45RA+ naive and CD45RA-negative memory cells. V usage is TRBV5-4 and J usage is TRBJ1-5; D not resolved. This receptor was obtained from a man between 18 and 29 years old in good health. Some clones in this sample may be carry-over from other donors' samples. Sequencing input: naive CD4+ T cells from PBMCs. Indicated subset: CD45RA+ positively selected. The CDR3 DNA sequence: TGTGCCAGCAGCTTTAATCAGCCCCAGCATTTT. Protein product: CASSFNQPQHF.